This T cell receptor beta chain was profiled in a study of T cell clonotyping in hematopoietic cell transplantation. The data were produced by immunoSEQ multiplex PCR, yet TCRdb's version contains in-frame clones alone and is incomplete. This table has roughly 9,300 clones, about 54% appearing once. General observations from the study: No sorting was done, leaving CD4 and CD8 contributions mixed.

As for this clone: Its antigen is not known.

Trimming at V came to 0 bases and at J to 2 bases, leaving 4 bases not matched to a gene. Germline V gives CDR1 GTSNPN, CDR2 SVGIG (reference sequence). CDR3 length: 15 amino acids. This chain joins TRBV30 and TRBJ2-7, with TRBD1 matching over 10 bases. This sample comprised peripheral blood mononuclear cells, obtained 100 days after allogeneic stem cell transplant. This TCR derives from a female patient between 50 and 59 years old who had an allogeneic stem cell transplant from an unrelated donor, so the T cells may come from the graft donor. Some clones in this sample may be carry-over from other donors' samples. The CDR3 spells CAWSVGGQGTYEQYF. CDR3 nucleotides: TGTGCCTGGAGTGTAGGGGGACAGGGGACCTACGAGCAGTACTTC.